These 17 T cell receptor beta chains share one sample of origin, sequenced in a study of cytomegalovirus exposure and HLA in healthy donors. PCR was performed using 60 Vbeta and 13 Jbeta primers. The protocol was immunoSEQ multiplex PCR, while the TCRdb copy is restricted to in-frame clones and leaves out a portion. This sample has more than 100,000 clones, with approximately 15% found just once. Input material: PBMCs. The receptors come from a woman aged 18 to 35 in good health and CMV-seronegative.

This clone was counted between two and nine times. The gene calls are TRBV27 and TRBJ2-1; 8 nucleotides match TRBD2. Germline CDR1 is MNHEY and CDR2 is SMNVEV (reference sequence). The ends lost 9 bases at V and 1 base at J; junction bases unmatched: 8. The CDR3 is made up of 15 amino acids. CDR3 residues: CASTPSGGSYNEQFF. The CDR3 nucleotides are TGTGCCAGTACCCCCAGCGGGGGTTCCTACAATGAGCAGTTCTTC.

The chain has TRBV7-2 and TRBJ1-5, with TRBD1 as a possible D gene (5 bases). Between the trimmed V and J ends, which lost 9 bases and 12 bases, there was a span of 27 bases. Germline CDR1 is SGHTA and CDR2 is FQGNSA. This CDR3 spans 15 amino acids. The CDR3 nucleotides read TGTGCCAGTTCCAACTCCAATTCGAGAGGGGAGGGCCAGCATTTT. Its translation: CASSNSNSRGEGQHF. Based on the CDR3 plus reference TRBV7-2 and TRBJ1-5, the full variable domain is GAGVSQSPSNKVTEKGKDVELRCDPISGHTALYWYRQSLGQGLEFLIYFQGNSAPDKSGLPSDRFSAERTGGSVSTLTIQRTQQEDSAVYLCASSNSNSRGEGQHFGDGTRLSIL.

The chain couples TRBV29-1 to TRBJ1-1; a possible D gene is TRBD1 (6 bases). The CDR3 loop spans 10 amino acids. V lost 7 bases to trimming and J lost 9 bases, with 12 bases between them. CDR1 is SQVTM, CDR2 ANQGSEA, per germline. Written as DNA, the CDR3 is TGCAGCGCCACAGGGTCCCAAGCTTTCTTT. Translating gives CSATGSQAFF.

V gene TRBV6-1 combines with J gene TRBJ2-6; D gene unclear. The CDR3 has 14 residues. The V and J ends lost 7 bases and 1 base respectively, with 8 bases between them. Germline values: CDR1 MNHNS, CDR2 SASEGT. CDR3 in amino acids: CASITPSGANVLTF. The CDR3 nucleotides read TGTGCCAGCATCACACCTTCTGGGGCCAACGTCCTGACTTTC.

J is TRBJ2-1 and V is TRBV6-5; 8 bases match TRBD2. CDR1 is MNHEY, CDR2 SVGAGI, per germline. J lost 6 bases, V lost 9 bases, and 7 bases had no gene match. The CDR3 is 13 amino acids. The CDR3 region is CARGGTRGNEQFF. In DNA form, the CDR3 reads TGTGCCAGAGGGGGGACTAGAGGCAATGAGCAGTTCTTC.

V is TRBV28 and J is TRBJ2-7, with D perhaps matching TRBD2 (5 bases). This CDR3 region has 15 residues. The V end was cut by 4 bases, the J end by 5 bases, with 18 bases between. From germline, CDR1 is MDHEN and CDR2 SYDVKM. The CDR3 nucleotides read TGTGCCAGCAGTTCGAAGGTCTCGCAGAGGGACGAGCAGTACTTC. It codes for CASSSKVSQRDEQYF.

This clone was recorded a few times. The rearrangement links TRBV11-2 to TRBJ2-7; TRBD2 matches at 7 bases. V lost 1 base to trimming and J lost 4 bases; unmatched junction nucleotides: 10. CDR3 length: 16 amino acids. Germline CDR1 and CDR2: SGHAT and FQNNGV. In DNA, the CDR3 is TGTGCCAGCAGCTTAGCTCTGGCGGGAGTGAGGTACGAGCAGTACTTC. It translates to CASSLALAGVRYEQYF.

The V and J genes are TRBV5-1 and TRBJ2-5; the match to TRBD1 covers 8 bases. This CDR3 comprises 16 residues. V dropped 1 base and J dropped 0; count of bases not matched to a gene: 5. Germline V gene data show CDR1 as SGHRS and CDR2 as YFSETQ. The CDR3 sequence is CASSLSTGGYQETQYF. CDR3 in DNA: TGCGCCAGCAGCTTGAGCACAGGGGGGTACCAAGAGACCCAGTACTTC.

This clone has more than one count but fewer than ten. The J gene is TRBJ1-1, the V gene TRBV6-1; 8 nucleotides line up with TRBD1. The V gene's germline CDR1 is MNHNS and CDR2 SASEGT. Unmatched junction bases numbered 4, after V lost 6 bases and J lost 4 bases. The CDR3 length is 13 residues. CDR3 residues: CASSRTGPTEAFF. CDR3 bases: TGTGCCAGCAGCAGGACAGGGCCCACTGAAGCTTTCTTT.

The chain recombines TRBV9 with TRBJ2-2; tentatively, D is TRBD1 (6 bases). Trimming shortened V by 3 bases and J by 5 bases, and 14 bases separated the two germline ends. This CDR3 comprises 15 residues. Germline values: CDR1 SGDLS, CDR2 YYNGEE. The CDR3 here is CASSGSGRGTGELFF. CDR3 nucleotide sequence: TGTGCCAGCAGCGGTTCCGGCAGGGGAACCGGGGAGCTGTTTTTT. Full variable domain (remainder filled in from reference TRBV9 and TRBJ2-2): DSGVTQTPKHLITATGQRVTLRCSPRSGDLSVYWYQQSLDQGLQFLIQYYNGEERAKGNILERFSAQQFPDLHSELNLSSLELGDSALYFCASSGSGRGTGELFFGEGSRLTVL.

The rearrangement uses TRBV5-1 and TRBJ2-7; D perhaps matches TRBD2 (6 bases). The CDR3 is 14 amino acids. The V and J ends lost 4 bases and 0 bases respectively, with 11 bases between them. Germline values: CDR1 SGHRS, CDR2 YFSETQ. CDR3 protein: CASSTSSVSYEQYF. Written as DNA, the CDR3 is TGCGCCAGCAGCACCTCTAGCGTCTCCTACGAGCAGTACTTC.

This clone was detected only once. V and J are TRBV28 and TRBJ2-7; 11 bases agree with TRBD2. The CDR3 consists of 14 residues. V was clipped by 5 bases and J by 3 bases; unmatched bases: 3. Germline V gene lookup returns CDR1 MDHEN and CDR2 SYDVKM. The DNA of the CDR3 is TGTGCCAGCAGTCTAGCGGGGGGTTTCTACGAGCAGTACTTC. It encodes CASSLAGGFYEQYF.

The gene calls are TRBV7-2 and TRBJ2-1, with D possibly being TRBD2 (6 bases). V lost 1 base and J 7 bases, leaving 14 bases between the germline ends. This CDR3 comprises 15 residues. The germline CDR1 and CDR2 sequences are SGHTA and FQGNSA. This chain's CDR3 is CASSLGGLLQNEQFF. The CDR3 bases are TGTGCCAGCAGCTTAGGGGGACTCCTCCAAAATGAGCAGTTCTTC.

V is TRBV4-2 and J is TRBJ2-2; TRBD1 aligns across 10 bases. Germline CDR1 and CDR2: LGHNA and YNFKEQ. The ends lost 6 bases at V and 3 bases at J; junction bases unmatched: 4. The length of the CDR3 is 15 residues. The CDR3 DNA reads as TGTGCCAGCAGTCCCGGGACAGGGGACACCGGGGAGCTGTTTTTT. Translating it yields CASSPGTGDTGELFF.

The chain joins TRBV4-3 to TRBJ1-6, with unresolved D. Germline V gene lookup returns CDR1 LGHNA and CDR2 YSLEER. Trimming took 0 bases from V and 0 from J, leaving 9 bases between them. This CDR3 spans 17 amino acids. In DNA, the CDR3 is TGCGCCAGCAGCCAAGATGTGGGGAGCTCCTATAATTCACCCCTCCACTTT. Amino acids: CASSQDVGSSYNSPLHF.

The chain combines TRBV7-9 with TRBJ2-5, with TRBD1 identical over 7 bases. The CDR3 spans 16 residues. Losses at the gene ends were 4 bases for V and 1 base for J; bases not matched to a gene: 9. The germline gives CDR1 SEHNR, CDR2 FQNEAQ (reference sequence). The CDR3 region has the DNA TGTGCCAGCAGCTCCTTGGACAGGAACACCCAAGAGACCCAGTACTTC. It is translated as CASSSLDRNTQETQYF.

In this sample, this clone turned up a few times. The chain couples TRBV2 to TRBJ2-1; a possible D gene is TRBD2 (6 bases). Germline-derived CDR1 and CDR2 are SNHLY and FYNNEI. V lost 7 bases, J lost 3 bases, and 22 bases lay in between. The CDR3 is made up of 17 amino acids. The CDR3, as DNA: TGTGCCAGCACACAAAGTGGGGCGGGGCCGTTCTACAATGAGCAGTTCTTC. The encoded protein is CASTQSGAGPFYNEQFF. The full variable domain, its missing parts supplied by reference TRBV2 and TRBJ2-1, is EPEVTQTPSHQVTQMGQEVILRCVPISNHLYFYWYRQILGQKVEFLVSFYNNEISEKSEIFDDQFSVERPDGSNFTLKIRSTKLEDSAMYFCASTQSGAGPFYNEQFFGPGTRLTVL.